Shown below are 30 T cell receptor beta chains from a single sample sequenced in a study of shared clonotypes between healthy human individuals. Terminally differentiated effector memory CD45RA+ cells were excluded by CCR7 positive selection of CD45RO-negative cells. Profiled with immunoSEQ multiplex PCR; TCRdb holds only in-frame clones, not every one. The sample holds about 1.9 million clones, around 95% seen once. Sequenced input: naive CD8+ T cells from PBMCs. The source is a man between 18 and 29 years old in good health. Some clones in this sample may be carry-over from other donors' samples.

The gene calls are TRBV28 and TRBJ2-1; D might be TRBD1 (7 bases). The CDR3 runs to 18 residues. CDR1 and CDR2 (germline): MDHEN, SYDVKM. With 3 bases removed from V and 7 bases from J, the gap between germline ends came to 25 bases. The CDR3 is CASSLDLGGRDSLNEQFF. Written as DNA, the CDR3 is TGTGCCAGCAGTTTGGATTTGGGGGGCAGGGACAGTTTAAATGAGCAGTTCTTC.

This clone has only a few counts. The DNA for the CDR3 is TGTGCCACCAGCAGGCCAGGGAGGAGCCCTGAAGCTTTCTTT. It is translated as CATSRPGRSPEAFF. The rearrangement joins TRBV15 to TRBJ1-1; D may be TRBD1 (5 bases). Germline-derived CDR1 and CDR2 are LNHNV and YYDKDF (reference sequence). Trimming took off 3 bases at V and 6 bases at J, with 14 bases between the two ends. This CDR3 is 14 amino acids long.

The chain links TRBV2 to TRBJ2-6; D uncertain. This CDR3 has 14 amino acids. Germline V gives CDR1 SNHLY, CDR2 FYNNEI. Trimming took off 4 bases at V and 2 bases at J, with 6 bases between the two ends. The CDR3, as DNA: TGTGCCAGCAGTGCTAATCCTGGGGCCAACGTCCTGACTTTC. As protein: CASSANPGANVLTF. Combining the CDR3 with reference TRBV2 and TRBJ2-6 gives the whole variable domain EPEVTQTPSHQVTQMGQEVILRCVPISNHLYFYWYRQILGQKVEFLVSFYNNEISEKSEIFDDQFSVERPDGSNFTLKIRSTKLEDSAMYFCASSANPGANVLTFGAGSRLTVL.

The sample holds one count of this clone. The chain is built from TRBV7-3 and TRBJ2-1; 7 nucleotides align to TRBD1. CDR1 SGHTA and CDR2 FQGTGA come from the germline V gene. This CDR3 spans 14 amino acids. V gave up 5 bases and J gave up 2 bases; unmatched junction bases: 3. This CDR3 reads CASSQGVPYNEQFF. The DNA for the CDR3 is TGTGCCAGCAGCCAGGGGGTCCCCTACAATGAGCAGTTCTTC. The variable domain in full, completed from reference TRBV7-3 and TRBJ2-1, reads GAGVSQTPSNKVTEKGKYVELRCDPISGHTALYWYRQSLGQGPEFLIYFQGTGAADDSGLPNDRFFAVRPEGSVSTLKIQRTERGDSAVYLCASSQGVPYNEQFFGPGTRLTVL.

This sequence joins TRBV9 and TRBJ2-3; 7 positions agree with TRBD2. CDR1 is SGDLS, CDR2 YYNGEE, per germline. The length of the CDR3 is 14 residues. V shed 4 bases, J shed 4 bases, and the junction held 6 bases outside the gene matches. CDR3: CASSPSGKPDTQYF. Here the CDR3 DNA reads TGTGCCAGCAGCCCGAGCGGGAAGCCAGATACGCAGTATTTT.

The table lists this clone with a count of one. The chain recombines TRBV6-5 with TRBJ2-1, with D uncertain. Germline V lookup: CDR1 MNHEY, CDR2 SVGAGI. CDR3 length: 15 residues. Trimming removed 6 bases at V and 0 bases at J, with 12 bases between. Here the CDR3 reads CASSKELLSYNEQFF. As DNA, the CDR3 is TGTGCCAGCAGCAAGGAACTCCTCTCCTACAATGAGCAGTTCTTC.

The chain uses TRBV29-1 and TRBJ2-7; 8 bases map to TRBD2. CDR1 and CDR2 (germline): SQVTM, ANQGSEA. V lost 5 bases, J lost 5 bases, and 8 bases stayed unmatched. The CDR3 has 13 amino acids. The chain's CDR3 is CSVRAGGYDEQYF. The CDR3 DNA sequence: TGCAGCGTTCGCGCGGGGGGATACGACGAGCAGTACTTC.

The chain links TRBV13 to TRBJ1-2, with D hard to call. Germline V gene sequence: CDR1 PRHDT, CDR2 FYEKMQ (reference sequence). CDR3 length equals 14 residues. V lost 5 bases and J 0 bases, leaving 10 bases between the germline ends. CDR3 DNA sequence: TGTGCCAGCAGCCCAATAAATCCTAACTATGGCTACACCTTC. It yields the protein CASSPINPNYGYTF.

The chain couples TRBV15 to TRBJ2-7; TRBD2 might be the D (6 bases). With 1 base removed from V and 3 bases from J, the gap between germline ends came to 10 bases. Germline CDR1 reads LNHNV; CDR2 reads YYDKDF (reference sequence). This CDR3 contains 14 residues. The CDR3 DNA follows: TGTGCCACCAGCAGAGGGGGGGAGAACTACGAGCAGTACTTC. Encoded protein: CATSRGGENYEQYF.

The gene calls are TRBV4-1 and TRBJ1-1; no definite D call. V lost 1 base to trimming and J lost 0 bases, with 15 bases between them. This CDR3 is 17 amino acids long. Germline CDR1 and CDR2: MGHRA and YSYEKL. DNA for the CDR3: TGCGCCAGCAGCCAAGTCGCGGTCCCCGGGGTGAACACTGAAGCTTTCTTT. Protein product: CASSQVAVPGVNTEAFF.

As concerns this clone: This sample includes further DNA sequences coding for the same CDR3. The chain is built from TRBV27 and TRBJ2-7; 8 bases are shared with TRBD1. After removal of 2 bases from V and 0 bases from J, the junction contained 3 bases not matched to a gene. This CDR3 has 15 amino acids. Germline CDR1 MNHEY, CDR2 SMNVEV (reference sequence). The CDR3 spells CASSLRQGSSYEQYF. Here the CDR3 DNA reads TGTGCCAGCAGTTTAAGACAGGGGAGCTCCTACGAGCAGTACTTC.

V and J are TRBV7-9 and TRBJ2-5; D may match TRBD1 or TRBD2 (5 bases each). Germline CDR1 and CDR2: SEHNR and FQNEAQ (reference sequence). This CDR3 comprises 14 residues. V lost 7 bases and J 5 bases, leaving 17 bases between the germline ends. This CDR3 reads CASTGDGLLETQYF. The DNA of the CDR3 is TGTGCCAGCACCGGGGACGGACTCCTCGAGACCCAGTACTTC.

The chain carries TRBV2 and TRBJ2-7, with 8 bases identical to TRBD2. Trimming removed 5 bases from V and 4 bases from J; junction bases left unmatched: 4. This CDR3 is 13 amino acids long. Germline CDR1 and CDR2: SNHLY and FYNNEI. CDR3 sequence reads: CASSIGGAYEQYF. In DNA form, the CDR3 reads TGTGCCAGCAGTATCGGGGGGGCTTACGAGCAGTACTTC.

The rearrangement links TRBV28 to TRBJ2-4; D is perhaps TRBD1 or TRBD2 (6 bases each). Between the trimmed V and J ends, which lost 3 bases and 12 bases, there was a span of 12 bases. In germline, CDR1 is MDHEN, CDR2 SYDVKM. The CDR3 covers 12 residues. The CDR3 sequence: CASSFGGLNQYF. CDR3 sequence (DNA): TGTGCCAGCAGTTTCGGGGGCCTTAATCAGTACTTC.

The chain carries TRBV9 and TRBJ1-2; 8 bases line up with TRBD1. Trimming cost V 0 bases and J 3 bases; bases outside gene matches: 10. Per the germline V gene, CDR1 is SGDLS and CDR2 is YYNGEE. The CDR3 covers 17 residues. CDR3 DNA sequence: TGTGCCAGCAGCGTAGCAACGTCCGCGGACAGGGACTATGGCTACACCTTC. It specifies CASSVATSADRDYGYTF.

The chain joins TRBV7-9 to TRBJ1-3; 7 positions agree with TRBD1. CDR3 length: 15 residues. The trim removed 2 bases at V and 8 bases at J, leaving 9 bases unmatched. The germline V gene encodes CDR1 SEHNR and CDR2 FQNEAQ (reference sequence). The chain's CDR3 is CASSLIGQAVDTIYF. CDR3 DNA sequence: TGTGCCAGCAGCTTAATAGGACAGGCCGTGGACACCATATATTTT.

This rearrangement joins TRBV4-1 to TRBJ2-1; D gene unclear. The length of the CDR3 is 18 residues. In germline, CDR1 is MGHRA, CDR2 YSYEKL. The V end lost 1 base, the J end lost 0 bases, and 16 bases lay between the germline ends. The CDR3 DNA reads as TGCGCCAGCAGCCAAGTCGCAGCAACCTCTAGCTCCTACAATGAGCAGTTCTTC. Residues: CASSQVAATSSSYNEQFF.

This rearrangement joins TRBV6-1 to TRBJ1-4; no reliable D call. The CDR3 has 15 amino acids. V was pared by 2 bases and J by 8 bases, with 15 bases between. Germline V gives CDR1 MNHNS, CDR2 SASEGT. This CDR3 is CASSEIHRWEEKLFF. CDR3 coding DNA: TGTGCCAGCAGTGAAATCCATCGGTGGGAAGAAAAACTGTTTTTT.

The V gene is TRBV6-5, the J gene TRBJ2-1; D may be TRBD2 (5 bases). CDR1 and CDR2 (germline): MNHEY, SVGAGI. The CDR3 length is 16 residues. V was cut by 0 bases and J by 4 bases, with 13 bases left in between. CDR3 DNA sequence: TGTGCCAGCAGTTACTCCGTGACCCCGGGGTACAATGAGCAGTTCTTC. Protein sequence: CASSYSVTPGYNEQFF.

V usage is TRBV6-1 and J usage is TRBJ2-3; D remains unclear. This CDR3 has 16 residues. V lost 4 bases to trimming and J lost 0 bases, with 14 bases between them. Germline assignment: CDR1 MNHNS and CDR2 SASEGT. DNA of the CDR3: TGTGCCAGCAGTGTCGAGGCGGTGGCTAGCACAGATACGCAGTATTTT. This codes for CASSVEAVASTDTQYF.

In DNA form, the CDR3 reads TGCGCCAGCAGCTTGGGGGCTGATGAGTTCTTC. Amino acids: CASSLGADEFF. V gene TRBV5-1 combines with J gene TRBJ2-1; no definite D call. Germline V gene data show CDR1 as SGHRS and CDR2 as YFSETQ. The V end was cut by 0 bases, the J end by 14 bases, with 9 bases between. This CDR3 has 11 residues.

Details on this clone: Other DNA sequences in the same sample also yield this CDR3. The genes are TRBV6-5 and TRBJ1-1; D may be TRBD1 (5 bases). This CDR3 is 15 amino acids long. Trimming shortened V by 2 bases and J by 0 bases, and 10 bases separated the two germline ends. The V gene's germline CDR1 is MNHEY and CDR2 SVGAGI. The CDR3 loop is CASSYREGMNTEAFF. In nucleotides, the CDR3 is TGTGCCAGCAGTTACCGAGAGGGGATGAACACTGAAGCTTTCTTT.

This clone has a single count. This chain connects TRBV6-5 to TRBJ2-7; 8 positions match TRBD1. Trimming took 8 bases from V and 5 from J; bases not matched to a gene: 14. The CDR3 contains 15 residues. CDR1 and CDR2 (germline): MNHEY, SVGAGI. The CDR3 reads CASQFGRTGTHEQYF. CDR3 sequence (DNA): TGTGCCAGCCAATTTGGTCGGACAGGGACCCACGAGCAGTACTTC.

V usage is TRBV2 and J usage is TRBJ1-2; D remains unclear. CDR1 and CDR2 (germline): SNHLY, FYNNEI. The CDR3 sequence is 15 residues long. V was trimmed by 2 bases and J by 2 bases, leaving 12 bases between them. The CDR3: CASSERQGMNYGYTF. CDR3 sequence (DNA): TGTGCCAGCAGTGAAAGGCAAGGAATGAACTATGGCTACACCTTC.

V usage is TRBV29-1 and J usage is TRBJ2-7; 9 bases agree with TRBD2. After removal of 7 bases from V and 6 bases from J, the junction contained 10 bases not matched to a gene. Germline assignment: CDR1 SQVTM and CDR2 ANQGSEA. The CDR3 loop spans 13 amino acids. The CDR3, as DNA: TGCAGCGCCCGTAGCGGGAGTCTGGTCGAGCAGTACTTC. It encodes CSARSGSLVEQYF.

CDR3 protein: CASQYSGTGGTDTQYF. DNA of the CDR3: TGCGCCAGTCAATACTCCGGGACAGGGGGCACAGATACGCAGTATTTT. The chain employs TRBV5-1 and TRBJ2-3, with 10 bases matching TRBD1. The germline CDR1 and CDR2 sequences are SGHRS and YFSETQ. This CDR3 region has 16 residues. The trim removed 8 bases at V and 1 base at J, leaving 10 bases unmatched.

This chain's CDR3 is CASSQDLTYSYNEQFF. In DNA, the CDR3 is TGTGCCAGCAGCCAAGATTTAACTTATTCCTACAATGAGCAGTTCTTC. The chain links TRBV4-2 to TRBJ2-1, with no clear D. Trimming removed 0 bases at V and 1 base at J, with 10 bases between. There are 16 residues in the CDR3. Germline CDR1 and CDR2: LGHNA and YNFKEQ.

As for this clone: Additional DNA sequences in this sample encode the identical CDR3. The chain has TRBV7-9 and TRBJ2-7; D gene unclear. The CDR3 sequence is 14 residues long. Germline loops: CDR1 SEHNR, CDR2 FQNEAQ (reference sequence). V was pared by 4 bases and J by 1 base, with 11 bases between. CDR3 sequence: CASSSGGSSYEQYF. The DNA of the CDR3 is TGTGCCAGCAGCTCAGGCGGCAGTTCCTACGAGCAGTACTTC.

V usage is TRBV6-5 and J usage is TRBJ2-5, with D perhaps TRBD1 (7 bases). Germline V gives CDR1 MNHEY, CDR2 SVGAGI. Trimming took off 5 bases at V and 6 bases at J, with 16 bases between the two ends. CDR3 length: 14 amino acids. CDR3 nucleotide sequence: TGTGCCAGCAGTCACCGGACAGGAGGGAAGACCCAGTACTTC. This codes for CASSHRTGGKTQYF.

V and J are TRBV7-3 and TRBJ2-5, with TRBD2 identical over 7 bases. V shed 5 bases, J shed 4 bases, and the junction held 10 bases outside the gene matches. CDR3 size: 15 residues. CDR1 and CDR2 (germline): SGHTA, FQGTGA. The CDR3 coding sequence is TGTGCCAGCAGCCAGGGAGGGGCTGGAGGAGAGACCCAGTACTTC. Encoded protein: CASSQGGAGGETQYF.